This T cell receptor beta chain was found in a study of Tregs in tolerant kidney transplant recipients. The CDR3 is made up of 15 amino acids. Unstimulated Tregs (CD4+CD25+CD127-) and CD4+CD25- non-Tregs were sorted from PBMCs. TCRdb's copy holds only in-frame clones and misses some; the assay was immunoSEQ multiplex PCR. The sample lists about 83,000 clones, nearly 98% seen once, with about 0.5% in the top ten. The receptor comes from a human donor who received a combined kidney and bone marrow transplant. The chain uses TRBV21-1 and TRBJ1-2. TRBV21-1 is a pseudogene segment. The specimen was CD4+ T cells from blood, collected before the transplant. The CDR3 spells CASSQRAGANYGYTF. DNA of the CDR3: TGTGCCAGCAGCCAGAGGGCCGGAGCTAACTATGGCTACACCTTC.